This section outlines one T cell receptor beta chain sequence together with its context. Its antigen is unidentified. The repertoire was sequenced with immunoSEQ multiplex PCR; TCRdb's copy has only in-frame clones and lacks some. Of some 47,000 clones in the sample, about 96% were seen once. The data derive from a study of T cells in tuberculosis. Study-wide results and limits: Active tuberculosis TCR-alpha repertoires lay closer to GMM-specific TCRs than IGRA-negative controls, suggesting clonal expansion.

Latent tuberculosis screening used tuberculin skin test and IGRA at entry. The length of the CDR3 is 14 residues. V was shortened by 5 bases and J by 6 bases, with 16 bases between the two germline ends. Germline CDR1 and CDR2: MNHEY and SMNVEV (reference sequence). The chain carries TRBV27 and TRBJ1-2; D possibly corresponds to TRBD1 (5 bases). Sequenced material: PBMCs. The receptor's source is a donor between 10 and 35 years old with latent tuberculosis or without tuberculosis infection. The CDR3 loop reads CASSALGVGDGYTF. The CDR3 DNA reads as TGTGCCAGCAGTGCCTTAGGGGTAGGGGATGGCTACACCTTC.